This T cell receptor beta chain originates from a study of CD8 T cells in Susac syndrome. Study outcomes and limitations: Regarding the TCR sequencing and HLA analysis, the study admitted that a relatively small number of individuals were involved.

Germline lookup yields CDR1 SNHLY and CDR2 FYNNEI. Trimming cost V 3 bases and J 4 bases, with 9 bases left between them. The CDR3 extends over 13 amino acids. RNA amounts of about 0.5 to 1 ug underwent reverse transcription with random hexamers. An immunoSEQ multiplex PCR amplified TCR beta CDR3 over 54 Vbeta and 13 Jbeta. Each CDR3 protein is one row after TCRdb ran MiXCR on the immunoSEQ multiplex PCR reads. Altogether over 100,000 distinct CDR3 sequences are present, around 92% being singletons, with the ten largest covering 0.12%. CD8+ and CD4+ T cells taken from blood had their TCR beta sequenced. Negative isolation yielded the CD8+ and CD4+ T cells, while FACS enriched the TEMRA cells. For this clonotype: Its antigen is not known.

Source material: CD8+ T cells from PBMCs. This TCR was sampled from a human donor in good health. The chain couples TRBV2 to TRBJ1-2; D not certain. The CDR3 spells CASSDTRTYGYTF. The CDR3 bases are TGTGCCAGCAGTGACACCAGGACCTATGGCTACACCTTC.